These 23 T cell receptor beta chains share one sample of origin, sequenced in a study of blood T cell repertoires in COVID-19. Repertoires were generated with immunoSEQ multiplex PCR, while TCRdb's copy carries only in-frame clones and drops some. Altogether tens of thousands of clones are present, more than 80% being singletons, with the ten largest covering approximately 5.5%. The source material was peripheral blood. The source is a man of 80 years or more with acute or convalescent COVID-19.

The chain's CDR3 is CASSQATSGGAGELFF. The CDR3 DNA sequence: TGCGCCAGCAGCCAAGCCACTAGCGGGGGGGCTGGGGAGCTGTTTTTT. This chain links TRBV4-3 with TRBJ2-2; TRBD2 agrees at 13 bases. After removal of 1 base from V and 8 bases from J, the junction contained 4 bases not matched to a gene. The CDR3 is made up of 16 amino acids. CDR1 and CDR2 from the germline V gene are LGHNA and YSLEER.

The genes are TRBV18 and TRBJ2-1; D possibly corresponds to TRBD2 (6 bases). CDR1 KGHSH and CDR2 LQKENI come from the germline V gene. V shed 0 bases and J shed 3 bases, with 12 bases lying between them. This CDR3 is built from 16 residues. The CDR3 sequence: CASSPPRTGVYNEQFF. The CDR3 DNA follows: TGTGCCAGCTCACCACCGAGAACGGGGGTCTACAATGAGCAGTTCTTC. Based on the CDR3 plus reference TRBV18 and TRBJ2-1, the full variable domain is NAGVMQNPRHLVRRRGQEARLRCSPMKGHSHVYWYRQLPEEGLKFMVYLQKENIIDESGMPKERFSAEFPKEGPSILRIQQVVRGDSAAYFCASSPPRTGVYNEQFFGPGTRLTVL.

This chain joins TRBV7-9 and TRBJ2-1; possibly TRBD1 for D (6 bases). The CDR3 has 14 amino acids. Germline lookup yields CDR1 SEHNR and CDR2 FQNEAQ (reference sequence). V lost 4 bases, J lost 4 bases, and 11 bases lay in between. The CDR3: CASSSGQLYNEQFF. The CDR3 nucleotides read TGTGCCAGCAGCTCCGGACAGCTATACAATGAGCAGTTCTTC. Variable domain in full (rest from reference TRBV7-9 and TRBJ2-1): DTGVSQNPRHKITKRGQNVTFRCDPISEHNRLYWYRQTLGQGPEFLTYFQNEAQLEKSRLLSDRFSAERPKGSFSTLEIQRTEQGDSAMYLCASSSGQLYNEQFFGPGTRLTVL.

The genes are TRBV5-1 and TRBJ2-2; 8 bases fit TRBD1. CDR3 length: 14 amino acids. The J segment lost 3 bases and the V segment lost 3 bases, leaving 1 base of the junction unmatched. The germline V gene has CDR1 SGHRS and CDR2 YFSETQ. CDR3 coding DNA: TGCGCCAGCAGCTCGGGACAGGACACCGGGGAGCTGTTTTTT. This codes for CASSSGQDTGELFF.

The chain joins TRBV18 to TRBJ1-1, with 11 bases fitting TRBD1. V shed 6 bases and J 4 bases; nucleotides not matched to a gene: 10. This CDR3 comprises 16 residues. Germline V gene lookup returns CDR1 KGHSH and CDR2 LQKENI. The CDR3 sequence: CASSSRPGQGGTEAFF. The CDR3 region has the DNA TGTGCCAGCTCCTCCCGACCGGGACAGGGGGGCACTGAAGCTTTCTTT. The entire variable domain, with the rest obtained from reference TRBV18 and TRBJ1-1, is as follows: NAGVMQNPRHLVRRRGQEARLRCSPMKGHSHVYWYRQLPEEGLKFMVYLQKENIIDESGMPKERFSAEFPKEGPSILRIQQVVRGDSAAYFCASSSRPGQGGTEAFFGQGTRLTVV.

This clone was seen a single time. The chain recombines TRBV27 with TRBJ2-7; 10 bases line up with TRBD1. The CDR3 has 15 amino acids. Losses at the gene ends were 1 base for V and 2 bases for J; bases not matched to a gene: 2. Per the germline V gene, CDR1 is MNHEY and CDR2 is SMNVEV (reference sequence). The CDR3 loop is CASSLYGQGAYEQYF. CDR3 DNA: TGTGCCAGCAGTTTATATGGACAGGGGGCCTACGAGCAGTACTTC.

The chain uses TRBV7-2 and TRBJ2-1; 10 nucleotides agree with TRBD2. Germline assignment: CDR1 SGHTA and CDR2 FQGNSA. The CDR3 sequence is 16 residues long. Germline trimming cut 2 bases from V and 4 bases from J; bases unmatched to any gene: 5. In nucleotides, the CDR3 is TGTGCCAGCAGCTTAAATAGCGGGGGGCGTTACAATGAGCAGTTCTTC. Protein: CASSLNSGGRYNEQFF.

V gene TRBV12-3 or TRBV12-4 combines with J gene TRBJ2-5; TRBD2 matches at 8 bases. Unmatched junction bases numbered 4, after V lost 5 bases and J lost 5 bases. The CDR3 covers 13 residues. DNA for the CDR3: TGTGCCAGCAGTCGGGGGGGCCGGGAGACCCAGTACTTC. Its protein product is CASSRGGRETQYF.

The rearrangement uses TRBV11-2 and TRBJ1-4; possible D gene TRBD1, 5 bases. CDR3 length: 14 amino acids. The V gene's germline CDR1 is SGHAT and CDR2 FQNNGV. Deletions cut 1 base from V and 8 bases from J, with 11 bases between. The CDR3 loop is CASSLVQGSEKLFF. The DNA for the CDR3 is TGTGCCAGCAGCTTAGTCCAGGGTAGCGAAAAACTGTTTTTT. The full variable domain, its missing parts supplied by reference TRBV11-2 and TRBJ1-4, is EAGVAQSPRYKIIEKRQSVAFWCNPISGHATLYWYQQILGQGPKLLIQFQNNGVVDDSQLPKDRFSAERLKGVDSTLKIQPAKLEDSAVYLCASSLVQGSEKLFFGSGTQLSVL.

This sequence joins TRBV5-1 and TRBJ2-1; D is uncertain. The germline CDR1 and CDR2 sequences are SGHRS and YFSETQ. V lost 0 bases, J lost 3 bases, and 7 bases lay in between. The CDR3 contains 14 residues. In DNA form, the CDR3 reads TGCGCCAGCAGCTTGGGAGGATTCTACAATGAGCAGTTCTTC. This gives the protein CASSLGGFYNEQFF.

V usage is TRBV7-9 and J usage is TRBJ2-3; D perhaps matches TRBD2 (5 bases). Germline lookup yields CDR1 SEHNR and CDR2 FQNEAQ (reference sequence). The germline V and J ends were trimmed by 5 bases and 2 bases, with 11 bases remaining between them. This CDR3 has 14 residues. The DNA of the CDR3 is TGTGCCAGCAGCCGCGGACTCACCACAGATACGCAGTATTTT. Encoded protein: CASSRGLTTDTQYF.

The chain uses TRBV5-1 and TRBJ2-1; D may be TRBD1 (6 bases). The CDR3 length is 16 residues. V lost 4 bases and J lost 4, with 18 bases in between. Germline V lookup: CDR1 SGHRS, CDR2 YFSETQ. The CDR3 DNA reads as TGCGCCAGCAGCGTGAGCACAGGGAATCTTTACAATGAGCAGTTCTTC. Protein: CASSVSTGNLYNEQFF.

The chain joins TRBV2 to TRBJ2-1; D possibly corresponds to TRBD2 (6 bases). CDR1 is SNHLY, CDR2 FYNNEI, per germline. The V end was cut by 5 bases, the J end by 0 bases, with 11 bases between. The CDR3 loop spans 15 amino acids. The DNA of the CDR3 is TGTGCCAGCAGTAATAGCGGAAGCTCCTACAATGAGCAGTTCTTC. It translates to CASSNSGSSYNEQFF.

This chain links TRBV28 with TRBJ2-7, with D possibly TRBD1 on 6 matching bases. The CDR3 totals 12 residues. The V gene lost 4 bases and the J gene lost 2 bases, with 6 bases spanning the gap. Germline loops: CDR1 MDHEN, CDR2 SYDVKM. CDR3 DNA: TGTGCCAGCAGTTGGGGGCCCTACGAGCAGTACTTC. Its translation: CASSWGPYEQYF.

This chain joins TRBV12-3 or TRBV12-4 and TRBJ1-1; D uncertain. The V end lost 8 bases, the J end lost 1 base, and 11 bases lay between the germline ends. This CDR3 is built from 13 residues. DNA for the CDR3: TGTGCCAGCTACCTATCCTGGAACACTGAAGCTTTCTTT. Translated: CASYLSWNTEAFF.

The chain couples TRBV2 to TRBJ1-1, with 10 bases matching TRBD1. This CDR3 comprises 12 residues. The V gene's germline CDR1 is SNHLY and CDR2 FYNNEI. The V gene end was trimmed by 9 bases and the J gene end by 6 bases; junction bases not matched to a gene: 4. The chain's CDR3 is CARRDRGPEAFF. DNA for the CDR3: TGTGCCAGACGGGACAGGGGCCCTGAAGCTTTCTTT. Based on the CDR3 plus reference TRBV2 and TRBJ1-1, the full variable domain is EPEVTQTPSHQVTQMGQEVILRCVPISNHLYFYWYRQILGQKVEFLVSFYNNEISEKSEIFDDQFSVERPDGSNFTLKIRSTKLEDSAMYFCARRDRGPEAFFGQGTRLTVV.

The V call is TRBV5-1, the J call TRBJ1-2; 11 nucleotides align to TRBD1. Germline trimming cut 2 bases from V and 8 bases from J; bases unmatched to any gene: 8. Germline CDR1 reads SGHRS; CDR2 reads YFSETQ. CDR3 length: 15 amino acids. The CDR3 loop is CASSFGTGGLEGYTF. The CDR3 DNA reads as TGCGCCAGCAGCTTTGGGACAGGGGGTCTTGAAGGCTACACCTTC.

The chain recombines TRBV2 with TRBJ2-7; the match to TRBD2 covers 7 bases. This CDR3 is 14 amino acids long. Germline CDR1 SNHLY, CDR2 FYNNEI. V dropped 6 bases and J dropped 0; count of bases not matched to a gene: 5. CDR3 loop: CASRASGNSYEQYF. CDR3 bases: TGTGCCAGCAGGGCTAGCGGTAACTCCTACGAGCAGTACTTC.

The chain employs TRBV21-1 and TRBJ2-2; the table's D call of TRBD1 was not tested on the DNA. TRBV21-1 is a listed pseudogene. The CDR3 spans 19 residues. CDR3 loop: CASSGDRVIYKVDTGELFF. In DNA, the CDR3 is TGTGCCAGCAGCGGGGACAGGGTGATTTATAAAGTGGACACCGGGGAGCTGTTTTTT.

This clone came up once. V usage is TRBV9 and J usage is TRBJ1-1, with 9 bases fitting TRBD1. This CDR3 is 16 amino acids long. V was pared by 0 bases and J by 1 base, with 4 bases of the junction left unmatched. The germline gives CDR1 SGDLS, CDR2 YYNGEE. CDR3 residues: CASSVGGQGRNTEAFF. In nucleotides, the CDR3 is TGTGCCAGCAGCGTAGGGGGACAGGGAAGGAACACTGAAGCTTTCTTT.

The chain joins TRBV7-2 to TRBJ2-3; a weak D match, TRBD2 (6 bases). Germline loops: CDR1 SGHTA, CDR2 FQGNSA. This CDR3 is 14 amino acids long. V dropped 0 bases and J dropped 8 bases, with 12 bases sitting between them. The CDR3 loop reads CASSLATRGTTQYF. The CDR3 DNA reads TGTGCCAGCAGCTTAGCGACTCGCGGGACTACGCAGTATTTT.

The V gene is TRBV24-1, the J gene TRBJ1-2, with D uncertain. Looked up from germline, CDR1 is KGHDR and CDR2 is SFDVKD. The CDR3 has 13 amino acids. Deletions cut 3 bases from V and 4 bases from J, with 8 bases between. CDR3 protein: CATSDHTIYGYTF. The CDR3 DNA is TGTGCCACCAGTGATCACACCATCTATGGCTACACCTTC.

The rearrangement joins TRBV9 to TRBJ2-3, with 15 bases aligning to TRBD2. The CDR3 runs to 16 residues. Germline V CDR1 and CDR2: SGDLS, YYNGEE. V lost 4 bases, J lost 4 bases, and 4 bases stayed unmatched. In DNA form, the CDR3 reads TGTGCCAGCAGCTTTCGGACTAGCGGGGGGGCAGATACGCAGTATTTT. Protein product: CASSFRTSGGADTQYF. Looking up the rest from reference TRBV9 and TRBJ2-3 gives the full variable domain: DSGVTQTPKHLITATGQRVTLRCSPRSGDLSVYWYQQSLDQGLQFLIQYYNGEERAKGNILERFSAQQFPDLHSELNLSSLELGDSALYFCASSFRTSGGADTQYFGPGTRLTVL.